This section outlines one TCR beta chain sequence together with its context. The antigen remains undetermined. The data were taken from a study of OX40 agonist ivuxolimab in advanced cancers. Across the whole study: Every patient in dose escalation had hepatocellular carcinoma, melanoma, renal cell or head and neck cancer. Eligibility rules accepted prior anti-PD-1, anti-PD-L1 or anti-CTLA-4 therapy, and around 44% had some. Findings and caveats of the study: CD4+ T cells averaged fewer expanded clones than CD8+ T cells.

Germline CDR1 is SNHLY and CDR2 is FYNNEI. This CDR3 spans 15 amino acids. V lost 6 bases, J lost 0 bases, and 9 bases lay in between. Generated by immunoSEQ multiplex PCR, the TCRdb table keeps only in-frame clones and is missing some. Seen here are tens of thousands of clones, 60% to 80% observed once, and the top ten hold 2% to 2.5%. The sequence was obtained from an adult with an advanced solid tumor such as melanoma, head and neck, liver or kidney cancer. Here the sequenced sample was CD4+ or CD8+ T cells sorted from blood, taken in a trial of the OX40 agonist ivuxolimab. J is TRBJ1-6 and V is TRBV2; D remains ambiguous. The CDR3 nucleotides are TGTGCCAGCAGAGAGGCAGACTCCTATAATTCACCCCTCCACTTT. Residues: CASREADSYNSPLHF.